The next 32 T cell receptor beta chains were all read from a single sample in a study of PD-L1 blockade in urothelial cancer. This sample's time point: pretreatment peripheral blood. Assay: immunoSEQ multiplex PCR; the TCRdb copy retains only in-frame clones and omits some. The sample lists 86,000 or so clones, more than 70% occurring once. This specimen was PBMCs, taken around atezolizumab (anti-PD-L1) treatment. These TCRs come from a man in his 60s with urothelial cancer.

V gene TRBV9 combines with J gene TRBJ2-1; 10 bases align to TRBD2. The CDR3 spans 18 residues. Per germline, CDR1 SGDLS and CDR2 YYNGEE. The V gene end was trimmed by 0 bases and the J gene end by 8 bases; junction bases not matched to a gene: 14. The CDR3 is CASSVADSGRRRGDEQFF. The CDR3 nucleotides read TGTGCCAGCAGCGTAGCGGATAGCGGGAGGAGAAGGGGAGATGAGCAGTTCTTC.

The chain recombines TRBV6-5 with TRBJ2-7; the D is unclear. The germline gives CDR1 MNHEY, CDR2 SVGAGI. The CDR3 length is 12 residues. Trimming shortened V by 6 bases and J by 4 bases, and 10 bases separated the two germline ends. The CDR3 nucleotides read TGTGCCAGCAGATCGAGGAGATACGAGCAGTACTTC. Translation gives CASRSRRYEQYF.

This chain connects TRBV9 to TRBJ2-5, with 15 bases that match TRBD2. V was clipped by 3 bases and J by 4 bases; unmatched bases: 13. The CDR3 covers 19 residues. The germline V gene has CDR1 SGDLS and CDR2 YYNGEE. DNA of the CDR3: TGTGCCAGCAGCGATGACCTGCGGACTAGCGGGGGGGCCAGAGAGACCCAGTACTTC. This encodes CASSDDLRTSGGARETQYF.

The V gene is TRBV5-8, the J gene TRBJ1-5, with 10 positions matching TRBD1. Germline trimming cut 4 bases from V and 4 bases from J; bases unmatched to any gene: 8. The CDR3 runs 16 residues. Germline lookup yields CDR1 SGHTS and CDR2 YDEGEE. The CDR3, as DNA: TGTGCCAGCAGCGCCTACTTGGGACAGGGGAATCAGCCCCAGCATTTT. Residues: CASSAYLGQGNQPQHF.

Only a few counts were recorded for this clone. The rearrangement joins TRBV21-1 to TRBJ2-2; the table calls TRBD2, which could not be checked here. TRBV21-1 constitutes a pseudogene. This CDR3 is 14 amino acids long. The CDR3 is CASSTCRGTGELFF. The CDR3 DNA follows: TGTGCCAGCAGCACTTGCCGGGGAACCGGGGAGCTGTTTTTT.

V gene TRBV19 combines with J gene TRBJ2-5; D might be TRBD1 (5 bases). Per the germline V gene, CDR1 is LNHDA and CDR2 is SQIVND (reference sequence). The CDR3 contains 14 residues. The ends were cut back, 5 bases at V and 1 base at J, with 11 bases in the middle. The CDR3 spells CASSPRQTQETQYF. The CDR3 bases are TGTGCCAGTAGTCCCAGACAGACCCAAGAGACCCAGTACTTC.

This chain joins TRBV18 and TRBJ2-3; no clear D. The CDR3 extends over 14 amino acids. The germline V gene has CDR1 KGHSH and CDR2 LQKENI. Trimming shortened V by 4 bases and J by 1 base, and 9 bases separated the two germline ends. The chain's CDR3 is CASSRLDGTDTQYF. CDR3 nucleotide sequence: TGTGCCAGCTCACGACTTGATGGCACAGATACGCAGTATTTT.

The chain has TRBV27 and TRBJ2-1; 9 bases are a match to TRBD1. Trimming at V came to 1 base and at J to 2 bases, leaving 3 bases not matched to a gene. The CDR3 is 16 residues long. CDR1 is MNHEY and CDR2 is SMNVEV in the germline V gene (reference sequence). CDR3 DNA: TGTGCCAGCAGTTTATATTGGGACAGGGCCTACAATGAGCAGTTCTTC. Translating it yields CASSLYWDRAYNEQFF.

The rearrangement links TRBV7-2 to TRBJ2-2; maybe TRBD2 (6 bases). The germline V gene has CDR1 SGHTA and CDR2 FQGNSA. Trimming removed 6 bases from V and 2 bases from J, with 16 bases in between. The CDR3 runs 16 residues. The CDR3 here is CASSYIGTYNTGELFF. In nucleotides, the CDR3 is TGTGCCAGCAGTTATATCGGGACTTACAACACCGGGGAGCTGTTTTTT.

This chain links TRBV5-5 with TRBJ2-7; a possible D gene is TRBD2 (6 bases). The V and J ends lost 1 base and 3 bases respectively, with 11 bases between them. Germline V lookup: CDR1 SGHKS, CDR2 YYEKEE (reference sequence). The CDR3 totals 14 residues. CDR3 DNA sequence: TGTGCCAGCAGCTTGATTGGGGGGATCTACGAGCAGTACTTC. Protein product: CASSLIGGIYEQYF.

This chain links TRBV15 with TRBJ1-2; TRBD1 matches 7 bases. Germline trimming cut 6 bases from V and 4 bases from J; bases unmatched to any gene: 5. Per the germline V gene, CDR1 is LNHNV and CDR2 is YYDKDF (reference sequence). CDR3 length: 13 residues. This chain's CDR3 is CATRKGQIYGYTF. DNA of the CDR3: TGTGCCACCAGAAAGGGACAGATCTATGGCTACACCTTC.

This chain uses TRBV5-1 with TRBJ1-1; TRBD1 matches 7 bases. CDR3 length: 14 residues. The junction had 9 bases not matched to a gene; V was cut back by 2 bases and J by 8 bases. From germline, CDR1 is SGHRS and CDR2 YFSETQ. CDR3 sequence (DNA): TGCGCCAGCAGCTTCTCCGGGACAGCCATAGAAGCTTTCTTT. Its protein is CASSFSGTAIEAFF.

This clone came up a few times. The rearrangement uses TRBV6-6 and TRBJ2-3; D possibly corresponds to TRBD2 (6 bases). Germline V CDR1 and CDR2: MNHNY, SVGAGI (reference sequence). CDR3 length: 11 amino acids. Trimming stripped 6 bases from V and 8 bases from J, with 9 bases between. The CDR3 loop is CASSVEGTQYF. CDR3 nucleotides: TGTGCCAGCAGCGTGGAGGGTACGCAGTATTTT.

The CDR3 region is CASSAGASQPQHF. CDR3 DNA: TGTGCCAGCAGTGCGGGGGCGAGCCAGCCCCAGCATTTT. The chain has TRBV7-9 and TRBJ1-5; TRBD1 is a possible D gene (6 bases). CDR1 and CDR2 (germline): SEHNR, FQNEAQ (reference sequence). The CDR3 covers 13 residues. Deletions cut 6 bases from V and 7 bases from J, with 13 bases between.

V is TRBV7-3 and J is TRBJ2-2; 13 positions agree with TRBD2. V was pared by 2 bases and J by 6 bases, with 6 bases of the junction left unmatched. This CDR3 has 17 residues. Germline V gene data show CDR1 as SGHTA and CDR2 as FQGTGA. The CDR3 loop reads CASSLRTSGRAPGELFF. DNA for the CDR3: TGTGCCAGCAGCTTACGAACTAGCGGGAGGGCCCCCGGGGAGCTGTTTTTT.

This chain uses TRBV5-1 with TRBJ1-4; no firm D call. The germline V and J ends were trimmed by 0 bases and 0 bases, with 6 bases remaining between them. This CDR3 has 15 residues. Germline CDR1 and CDR2: SGHRS and YFSETQ. In nucleotides, the CDR3 is TGCGCCAGCAGCTTGGGGCCCGCAACTAATGAAAAACTGTTTTTT. It specifies CASSLGPATNEKLFF.

The V and J genes are TRBV27 and TRBJ2-6; TRBD1 aligns across 12 bases. The CDR3 extends over 16 amino acids. CDR1 MNHEY and CDR2 SMNVEV come from the germline V gene (reference sequence). Trimming cost V 6 bases and J 4 bases; bases outside gene matches: 4. CDR3 nucleotide sequence: TGTGCCAGCAGGGGGACAGGGGGCTCGGGGGCCAACGTCCTGACTTTC. It encodes CASRGTGGSGANVLTF.

This clone showed up just a few times. This chain connects TRBV5-1 to TRBJ1-3; 7 positions match TRBD1. CDR3 length: 14 amino acids. Germline-derived CDR1 and CDR2 are SGHRS and YFSETQ. V gave up 1 base and J gave up 2 bases; unmatched junction bases: 0. The CDR3, as DNA: TGCGCCAGCAGCTTGAGGGGGCCTGGAAACACCATATATTTT. It yields the protein CASSLRGPGNTIYF.

This clone has only one observation. This chain links TRBV27 with TRBJ1-1; weak D call: TRBD1 (5 bases). The CDR3 spans 15 residues. Germline-derived CDR1 and CDR2 are MNHEY and SMNVEV (reference sequence). Trimming took off 2 bases at V and 5 bases at J, with 15 bases between the two ends. CDR3 nucleotide sequence: TGTGCCAGCAGTTTACCCCCCGGCAGGGCGACTGAAGCTTTCTTT. Amino acids: CASSLPPGRATEAFF.

The V and J genes are TRBV10-3 and TRBJ2-1; maybe TRBD2 (7 bases). Germline CDR1 and CDR2: ENHRY and SYGVKD. The CDR3 loop spans 17 amino acids. Deletions cut 7 bases from V and 1 base from J, with 20 bases between. CDR3 residues: CAIMGGGHKQSYNEQFF. CDR3 in DNA: TGTGCCATCATGGGGGGGGGCCATAAGCAGTCCTACAATGAGCAGTTCTTC.

V and J are TRBV28 and TRBJ1-1; a weak D match, TRBD1 (5 bases). With 10 bases removed from V and 7 bases from J, the gap between germline ends came to 16 bases. The CDR3 consists of 12 residues. In germline, CDR1 is MDHEN, CDR2 SYDVKM. CDR3 amino acids: CATTGDRREAFF. CDR3 bases: TGTGCCACAACAGGAGACCGTCGTGAAGCTTTCTTT. The variable domain in full, completed from reference TRBV28 and TRBJ1-1, reads DVKVTQSSRYLVKRTGEKVFLECVQDMDHENMFWYRQDPGLGLRLIYFSYDVKMKEKGDIPEGYSVSREKKERFSLILESASTNQTSMYLCATTGDRREAFFGQGTRLTVV.

This clone was observed a single time. The J gene is TRBJ1-3, the V gene TRBV9; D is undetermined. The germline V gene encodes CDR1 SGDLS and CDR2 YYNGEE. Deletions cut 0 bases from V and 0 bases from J, with 7 bases between. The CDR3 totals 15 residues. CDR3 sequence reads: CASSVGRSSGNTIYF. The CDR3 nucleotides are TGTGCCAGCAGCGTAGGTCGGAGCTCTGGAAACACCATATATTTT.

The chain couples TRBV28 to TRBJ2-7, with 7 bases fitting TRBD2. V dropped 8 bases and J dropped 1; count of bases not matched to a gene: 8. Germline CDR1 reads MDHEN; CDR2 reads SYDVKM. The CDR3 spans 14 residues. CDR3 protein: CASRVGEGSYEQYF. CDR3 DNA: TGTGCCAGCCGGGTGGGGGAGGGATCCTACGAGCAGTACTTC.

This chain uses TRBV2 with TRBJ1-5; 7 nucleotides align to TRBD1. Germline CDR1 SNHLY, CDR2 FYNNEI. Trimming took 6 bases from V and 3 from J; bases not matched to a gene: 8. This CDR3 comprises 15 residues. This chain's CDR3 is CASSGYTGDNQPQHF. CDR3 nucleotides: TGTGCCAGCAGCGGATATACAGGGGACAATCAGCCCCAGCATTTT.

The table lists this clone with a few counts. The chain couples TRBV7-3 to TRBJ2-6, with D tentatively TRBD1 (6 bases). The germline V and J ends were trimmed by 5 bases and 0 bases, with 17 bases remaining between them. This CDR3 contains 18 residues. Germline CDR1 SGHTA, CDR2 FQGTGA. CDR3 sequence reads: CASSPGQKGDSGANVLTF. The CDR3 DNA reads TGTGCCAGCAGCCCTGGACAGAAAGGAGACTCTGGGGCCAACGTCCTGACTTTC.

This clone showed up just a few times. V gene TRBV30 combines with J gene TRBJ1-1; TRBD1 matches 7 bases. The V gene's germline CDR1 is GTSNPN and CDR2 SVGIG (reference sequence). V shed 8 bases, J shed 0 bases, and the junction held 6 bases outside the gene matches. CDR3 length: 13 amino acids. CDR3 DNA sequence: TGTGCCCTTTCGGGACAGATGAACACTGAAGCTTTCTTT. Its translation: CALSGQMNTEAFF.

V is TRBV9 and J is TRBJ2-1, with 9 nucleotides matching TRBD1. The germline V gene encodes CDR1 SGDLS and CDR2 YYNGEE. V lost 1 base to trimming and J lost 9 bases; unmatched junction nucleotides: 5. This CDR3 contains 14 residues. CDR3 amino acids: CASSVRQGVPEQFF. The CDR3, as DNA: TGTGCCAGCAGCGTACGACAGGGGGTCCCTGAGCAGTTCTTC.

The CDR3 region has the DNA TGTGCCAGCAGTTACTCCGGGACAGGGAACACTGAAGCTTTCTTT. Translated: CASSYSGTGNTEAFF. The chain is built from TRBV6-6 and TRBJ1-1, with 8 positions matching TRBD1. Germline assignment: CDR1 MNHNY and CDR2 SVGAGI (reference sequence). V lost 0 bases and J lost 1; bases outside the gene matches: 1. CDR3 length: 15 residues.

With respect to this clone: This CDR3 fails to terminate in the conserved phenylalanine or tryptophan, so it likely reflects a read error. The DNA is omitted, as the CDR3 cannot be located on it reliably, and the CDR3 follows TCRdb's listing. The chain has TRBV5-8 and TRBJ2-7; the table's D call of TRBD1 was not tested on the DNA. The CDR3 extends over 15 residues, inclusive of both ends. CDR1 and CDR2 from the germline V gene are SGHTS and YDEGEE. CDR3 in amino acids: CASSLAGQALSREVL.

This clone has a single count. V is TRBV11-2 and J is TRBJ2-1; D is uncertain. There are 16 residues in the CDR3. Germline CDR1 is SGHAT and CDR2 is FQNNGV. Trimming took off 1 base at V and 0 bases at J, with 10 bases between the two ends. In nucleotides, the CDR3 is TGTGCCAGCAGCTTAGTTTTGACTTACTCCTACAATGAGCAGTTCTTC. This sequence encodes CASSLVLTYSYNEQFF.

This chain uses TRBV11-2 with TRBJ2-5; no clear D. Germline V gene lookup returns CDR1 SGHAT and CDR2 FQNNGV. The ends were cut back, 5 bases at V and 1 base at J, with 2 bases in the middle. The CDR3 extends over 11 amino acids. The DNA for the CDR3 is TGTGCCAGCAGCCTCCAAGAGACCCAGTACTTC. It translates to CASSLQETQYF.

This clone was seen just once. V usage is TRBV7-6 and J usage is TRBJ1-1; possibly TRBD1 for D (5 bases). Germline V gene sequence: CDR1 SGHVS, CDR2 FNYEAQ. This CDR3 is built from 15 residues. V was pared by 5 bases and J by 3 bases, with 16 bases between. The chain's CDR3 is CASSLQGDRDTEAFF. The CDR3 DNA reads TGTGCCAGCAGCCTCCAGGGTGATCGGGACACTGAAGCTTTCTTT. The full variable domain, its missing parts supplied by reference TRBV7-6 and TRBJ1-1, is GAGVSQSPRYKVTKRGQDVALRCDPISGHVSLYWYRQALGQGPEFLTYFNYEAQQDKSGLPNDRFSAERPEGSISTLTIQRTEQRDSAMYRCASSLQGDRDTEAFFGQGTRLTVV.